Following are 3 T cell receptor beta chains from one sample sequenced in a study of T cell repertoires in cytomegalovirus infection. One entry per CDR3 protein results from TCRdb running MiXCR on the reads. The repertoire consists of around 430,000 distinct CDR3 sequences, with approximately 46% occurring once and the leading ten covering around 44%. Which antigens these TCRs recognize remains unknown. The specimen was cultured PBMCs, collected from culture after CMV antigen stimulation. The receptors derive from a human donor in good health (CMV status not recorded). Some clones in this sample may be carry-over from other donors' samples.

The chain uses TRBV6-1 and TRBJ1-2; D remains unclear. Trimming cost V 5 bases and J 5 bases, with 15 bases left between them. Germline-derived CDR1 and CDR2 are MNHNS and SASEGT. The CDR3 runs to 14 residues. The CDR3 reads CASSYTAGAYGYTF. CDR3 nucleotides: TGTGCCAGCAGTTACACGGCAGGTGCTTATGGCTACACCTTC.

This clonotype appeared once. V is TRBV7-8 and J is TRBJ2-1; D is unresolved. The CDR3 is 13 residues long. V dropped 5 bases and J dropped 7 bases, with 12 bases sitting between them. Per germline, CDR1 SGHVS and CDR2 FQNEAQ. CDR3 bases: TGTGCCAGCAGCAGCACCGTTTCGAATGAGCAGTTCTTC. Its translation: CASSSTVSNEQFF. Together with reference TRBV7-8 and TRBJ2-1, the CDR3 gives the full variable domain: GAGVSQSPRYKVAKRGQDVALRCDPISGHVSLFWYQQALGQGPEFLTYFQNEAQLDKSGLPSDRFFAERPEGSVSTLKIQRTQQEDSAVYLCASSSTVSNEQFFGPGTRLTVL.

The chain uses TRBV7-2 and TRBJ2-5, with D perhaps assigned TRBD1 or TRBD2 (7 bases each). CDR3 length equals 16 residues. The germline V and J ends were trimmed by 5 bases and 5 bases, with 21 bases remaining between them. Germline lookup yields CDR1 SGHTA and CDR2 FQGNSA. The CDR3 nucleotides read TGTGCCAGCAGCCCTCTTCTAGCGGCAGGGGGGGAGACCCAGTACTTC. Residues: CASSPLLAAGGETQYF.